This passage covers 17 T cell receptor beta chains from one sample sequenced in a study of blood T cells in healthy people across ages. The use of a sample-barcoded 5' primer and a J-beta primer mix characterized a second PCR of about 7 to 12 cycles. TCRdb independently ran MiXCR on the 5' RACE reads; one entry per CDR3 protein. The repertoire has 1.5 million to 1.8 million distinct CDR3 sequences, 40% to 45% of them found once; the top ten carry just over 4%. The material sequenced was blood. These receptors originate from a woman in her late teens or twenties in good health.

The J gene is TRBJ1-1, the V gene TRBV7-2; no definite D call. CDR3 length equals 14 residues. V was shortened by 2 bases and J by 6 bases, with 13 bases between the two germline ends. Germline loops: CDR1 SGHTA, CDR2 FQGNSA. CDR3 protein: CASSLSVGRAEAFF. CDR3 DNA: TGTGCCAGCAGCTTATCCGTGGGTAGGGCTGAAGCTTTCTTT.

This clonotype appeared a few times. The chain recombines TRBV10-3 with TRBJ2-7, with a weak D call TRBD1 (6 bases). The CDR3 is 14 residues long. V was shortened by 0 bases and J by 5 bases, with 11 bases between the two germline ends. Germline CDR1 and CDR2: ENHRY and SYGVKD. The CDR3, as DNA: TGTGCCATCAGTGAGTCCAACAGGGAAAACGAGCAGTACTTC. Translation gives CAISESNRENEQYF.

This clonotype has more than one count but fewer than ten. This chain uses TRBV27 with TRBJ2-1; the match to TRBD2 covers 10 bases. The germline gives CDR1 MNHEY, CDR2 SMNVEV (reference sequence). V lost 8 bases to trimming and J lost 5 bases; unmatched junction nucleotides: 6. This CDR3 is 14 amino acids long. The CDR3 sequence: CASRGLADNNEQFF. Here the CDR3 DNA reads TGTGCCAGCCGAGGACTAGCGGACAACAATGAGCAGTTCTTC.

This clonotype was detected a few times. The rearrangement links TRBV3-1 to TRBJ2-5; tentatively, D is TRBD1 (5 bases). CDR3 length: 13 residues. Germline CDR1 is LGHDT and CDR2 is YNNKEL (reference sequence). Trimming cost V 2 bases and J 3 bases, with 7 bases left between them. CDR3 sequence: CASSQSREETQYF. CDR3 nucleotide sequence: TGTGCCAGCAGCCAAAGCAGGGAAGAGACCCAGTACTTC.

The J gene is TRBJ2-5, the V gene TRBV7-2; 12 nucleotides agree with TRBD2. Germline lookup yields CDR1 SGHTA and CDR2 FQGNSA. This CDR3 is 17 amino acids long. V shed 2 bases and J 2 bases; nucleotides not matched to a gene: 6. The CDR3 region has the DNA TGTGCCAGCAGCTTATCCAGACTAGCGGGAGAGCAAGAGACCCAGTACTTC. The encoded protein is CASSLSRLAGEQETQYF.

The rearrangement uses TRBV29-1 and TRBJ1-4; D remains ambiguous. Between the trimmed V and J ends, which lost 1 base and 5 bases, there was a span of 5 bases. CDR3 length: 12 amino acids. The germline gives CDR1 SQVTM, CDR2 ANQGSEA. Here the CDR3 DNA reads TGCAGCGTTGAAGTGGGGAATGAAAAACTGTTTTTT. Translating gives CSVEVGNEKLFF.

The V call is TRBV29-1, the J call TRBJ2-5; maybe TRBD2 (7 bases). CDR3 length: 15 residues. CDR1 SQVTM and CDR2 ANQGSEA come from the germline V gene. The germline V and J ends were trimmed by 3 bases and 11 bases, with 25 bases remaining between them. The DNA of the CDR3 is TGCAGCGTTGACGGCGGGGGCCTTATATGGAATGAGCAGTACTTC. The encoded protein is CSVDGGGLIWNEQYF.

V usage is TRBV6-5 and J usage is TRBJ2-7, with TRBD2 identical over 8 bases. V lost 1 base to trimming and J lost 4 bases; unmatched junction nucleotides: 6. The CDR3 length is 15 residues. Germline-derived CDR1 and CDR2 are MNHEY and SVGAGI. The CDR3 protein is CASSYYPSGGYEQYF. As DNA, the CDR3 is TGTGCCAGCAGTTACTACCCCAGCGGGGGTTACGAGCAGTACTTC.

The chain links TRBV13 to TRBJ1-1; 9 nucleotides agree with TRBD1. Germline CDR1 is PRHDT and CDR2 is FYEKMQ (reference sequence). Trimming removed 5 bases from V and 4 bases from J; junction bases left unmatched: 5. This CDR3 region has 14 residues. The CDR3 protein is CASSGPTGGTEAFF. The CDR3 region has the DNA TGTGCCAGCAGCGGACCGACAGGGGGCACTGAAGCTTTCTTT. The variable domain in full, completed from reference TRBV13 and TRBJ1-1, reads AAGVIQSPRHLIKEKRETATLKCYPIPRHDTVYWYQQGPGQDPQFLISFYEKMQSDKGSIPDRFSAQQFSDYHSELNMSSLELGDSALYFCASSGPTGGTEAFFGQGTRLTVV.

The gene calls are TRBV29-1 and TRBJ2-1; no definite D call. The V end lost 8 bases, the J end lost 2 bases, and 13 bases lay between the germline ends. Germline V gene sequence: CDR1 SQVTM, CDR2 ANQGSEA. The CDR3 length is 13 residues. The chain's CDR3 is CSFGEDPYNEQFF. CDR3 in DNA: TGCAGCTTTGGAGAGGATCCCTACAATGAGCAGTTCTTC.

This clonotype turned up a few times. The chain is built from TRBV29-1 and TRBJ1-4, with D possibly being TRBD1 (6 bases). Trimming removed 6 bases at V and 8 bases at J, with 19 bases between. CDR1 is SQVTM, CDR2 ANQGSEA, per germline. The CDR3 runs 14 residues. The CDR3 nucleotides read TGCAGCGTAAAGGGGGGAGATGGCTGGGAAAAACTGTTTTTT. Protein product: CSVKGGDGWEKLFF.

In its sample, this clonotype was seen a few times. The chain joins TRBV6-5 to TRBJ2-6; no definite D call. The germline V gene encodes CDR1 MNHEY and CDR2 SVGAGI. The CDR3 covers 15 residues. V was cut by 1 base and J by 0 bases, with 4 bases left in between. The CDR3 DNA reads TGTGCCAGCAGTTACTTTGGCTCTGGGGCCAACGTCCTGACTTTC. The encoded protein is CASSYFGSGANVLTF.

This chain connects TRBV7-2 to TRBJ2-1, with D hard to call. In germline, CDR1 is SGHTA, CDR2 FQGNSA. This CDR3 is built from 12 residues. V shed 7 bases and J shed 4 bases, with 8 bases lying between them. The CDR3 loop is CASTTVYNEQFF. CDR3 coding DNA: TGTGCCAGCACCACAGTATACAATGAGCAGTTCTTC. The entire variable domain, with the rest obtained from reference TRBV7-2 and TRBJ2-1, is as follows: GAGVSQSPSNKVTEKGKDVELRCDPISGHTALYWYRQSLGQGLEFLIYFQGNSAPDKSGLPSDRFSAERTGGSVSTLTIQRTQQEDSAVYLCASTTVYNEQFFGPGTRLTVL.

This sequence joins TRBV6-5 and TRBJ1-1, with D unclear. This CDR3 region has 12 residues. Trimming removed 0 bases at V and 8 bases at J, with 7 bases between. Germline CDR1 is MNHEY and CDR2 is SVGAGI. CDR3 in amino acids: CASSYSMGEAFF. The CDR3 DNA is TGTGCCAGCAGTTACTCAATGGGAGAAGCTTTCTTT.

V usage is TRBV11-2 and J usage is TRBJ1-1; TRBD1 is a possible D gene (6 bases). Germline loops: CDR1 SGHAT, CDR2 FQNNGV. This CDR3 spans 12 amino acids. Deletions cut 8 bases from V and 6 bases from J, with 13 bases between. CDR3 protein: CASQGIRSEAFF. The CDR3 bases are TGTGCCAGCCAGGGGATTCGCTCTGAAGCTTTCTTT.

J is TRBJ2-1 and V is TRBV28; D is unclear. V lost 3 bases and J lost 1, with 10 bases in between. CDR3 size: 15 residues. Per germline, CDR1 MDHEN and CDR2 SYDVKM. CDR3 nucleotides: TGTGCCAGCAGTTTTTTCCCAGTATCCTACAATGAGCAGTTCTTC. Translation: CASSFFPVSYNEQFF.

The CDR3 bases are TGTGCCAGCAGCCGATTGAGACCGACTGAAGCTTTCTTT. Encoded protein: CASSRLRPTEAFF. The chain uses TRBV7-2 and TRBJ1-1; D ambiguous. The germline gives CDR1 SGHTA, CDR2 FQGNSA. The CDR3 extends over 13 amino acids. Trimming took off 5 bases at V and 5 bases at J, with 12 bases between the two ends. Full variable domain (outside the CDR3, taken from reference TRBV7-2 and TRBJ1-1): GAGVSQSPSNKVTEKGKDVELRCDPISGHTALYWYRQSLGQGLEFLIYFQGNSAPDKSGLPSDRFSAERTGGSVSTLTIQRTQQEDSAVYLCASSRLRPTEAFFGQGTRLTVV.